The clone carrying this TCR beta chain showed up many times. Antigen specificity is unknown. This entry is derived from a study of CD8+CD57+ T cells in acquired aplastic anemia. Study conclusions and caveats: Between patients and controls, around 27 CD8+ CDR3 sequences were found in common.

Germline V gene lookup returns CDR1 SGHVS and CDR2 FQNEAQ. The CDR3 has 15 amino acids. Trimming cost V 1 base and J 5 bases, with 15 bases left between them. TCR beta VDJ and CDR3 were profiled, and genomic DNA was the template. TCRdb processed the reads anew with MiXCR; each CDR3 protein has one entry. The table includes 180,000 or so distinct CDR3 sequences, around half detected once. Sequencing used sorted CD4+, CD8+, or CD8+CD57+ T cells (not recorded which) from PBMCs. This TCR derives from a human donor in good health. The chain recombines TRBV7-8 with TRBJ2-7; D unclear. The CDR3 bases are TGTGCCAGCAGCTTAGATCGCTGGGGTCCCCACGAGCAGTACTTC. Encoded protein: CASSLDRWGPHEQYF. Complete variable domain (other parts from reference TRBV7-8 and TRBJ2-7): GAGVSQSPRYKVAKRGQDVALRCDPISGHVSLFWYQQALGQGPEFLTYFQNEAQLDKSGLPSDRFFAERPEGSVSTLKIQRTQQEDSAVYLCASSLDRWGPHEQYFGPGTRLTVT.